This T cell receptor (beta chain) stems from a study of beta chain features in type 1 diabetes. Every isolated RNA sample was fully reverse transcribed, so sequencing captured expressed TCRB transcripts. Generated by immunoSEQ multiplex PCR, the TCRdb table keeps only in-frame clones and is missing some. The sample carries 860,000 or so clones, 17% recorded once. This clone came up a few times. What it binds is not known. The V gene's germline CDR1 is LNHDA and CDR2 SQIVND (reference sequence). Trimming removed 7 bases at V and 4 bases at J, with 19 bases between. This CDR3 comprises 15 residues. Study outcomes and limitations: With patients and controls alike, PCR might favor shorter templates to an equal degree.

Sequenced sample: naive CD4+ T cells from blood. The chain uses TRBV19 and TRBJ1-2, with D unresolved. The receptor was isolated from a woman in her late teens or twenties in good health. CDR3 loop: CASIPASMGSYGYTF. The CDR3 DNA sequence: TGTGCCAGTATCCCGGCATCGATGGGTTCCTATGGCTACACCTTC.